Sequencing of this TCR beta chain was carried out in a study of cytomegalovirus exposure and HLA in healthy donors. Study findings and constraints: Accurate prediction of most subjects' HLA-A and HLA-B alleles from TCR beta sequences was reported. A link between a missense DCLRE1C variant and TCR beta V- and J-gene trimming emerged from a later analysis.

Researchers ran the PCR with 60 Vbeta and 13 Jbeta primers. Some clones are missing from TCRdb's copy, which holds only in-frame ones; the method was immunoSEQ multiplex PCR. This table holds 85,000 to 120,000 clones, roughly 82% found once. The donors comprised healthy bone marrow donors. Though probably carrying unrecorded immune exposures, donors were nominally healthy at sampling. Comments on this clone: Its antigen is not identified.

CDR3 length equals 16 residues. The J segment lost 7 bases and the V segment lost 0 bases, leaving 12 bases of the junction unmatched. Per the germline V gene, CDR1 is SGHTS and CDR2 is YDEGEE. Sequencing used PBMCs. The sequence was obtained from a man aged 50-59 years in good health and CMV-seronegative. The chain links TRBV5-8 to TRBJ2-5, with 7 nucleotides matching TRBD2. The chain's CDR3 is CASSLGLAFGGVTQYF. Written as DNA, the CDR3 is TGTGCCAGCAGCTTGGGACTAGCCTTCGGAGGGGTGACCCAGTACTTC. Full variable domain (outside the CDR3, taken from reference TRBV5-8 and TRBJ2-5): EAGVTQSPTHLIKTRGQQATLRCSPISGHTSVYWYQQALGLGLQFLLWYDEGEERNRGNFPPRFSGRQFPNYSSELNVNALELEDSALYLCASSLGLAFGGVTQYFGPGTRLLVL.